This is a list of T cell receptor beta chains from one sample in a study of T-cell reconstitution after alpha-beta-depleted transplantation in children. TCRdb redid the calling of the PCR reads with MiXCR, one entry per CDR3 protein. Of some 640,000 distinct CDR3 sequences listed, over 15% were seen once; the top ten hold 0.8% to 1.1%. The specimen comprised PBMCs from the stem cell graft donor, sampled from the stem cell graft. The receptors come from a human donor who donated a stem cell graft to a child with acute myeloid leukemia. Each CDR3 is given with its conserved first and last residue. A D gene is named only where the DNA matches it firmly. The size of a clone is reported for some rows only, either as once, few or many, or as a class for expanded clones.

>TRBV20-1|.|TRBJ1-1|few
CKKGDTEAFF
TGCAAAAAAGGGGACACTGAAGCTTTCTTT
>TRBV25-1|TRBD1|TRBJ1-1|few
CASTRTGMNTEAFF
TGTGCCAGCACGAGGACAGGCATGAACACTGAAGCTTTCTTT
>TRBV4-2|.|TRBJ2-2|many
CASSPAVGAGELFF
TGTGCCAGCAGCCCGGCCGTAGGGGCCGGGGAGCTGTTTTTT
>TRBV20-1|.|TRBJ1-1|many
CSARLSMNTEAFF
TGCAGTGCTAGACTCTCCATGAACACTGAAGCTTTCTTT
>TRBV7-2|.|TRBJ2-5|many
CASSLSGVQETQYF
TGTGCCAGCAGCCTGTCGGGCGTCCAAGAGACCCAGTACTTC
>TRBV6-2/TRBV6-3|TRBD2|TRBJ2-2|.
CASTLAGETGELFF
TGTGCCAGCACTTTGGCGGGGGAAACCGGGGAGCTGTTTTTT
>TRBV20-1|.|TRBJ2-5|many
CSARLSAETQYF
TGCAGTGCAAGGCTGAGCGCGGAGACCCAGTACTTC
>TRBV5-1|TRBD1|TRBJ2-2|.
CASSLAFGQVTGELFF
TGCGCCAGCAGCTTGGCTTTCGGACAGGTCACCGGGGAGCTGTTTTTT
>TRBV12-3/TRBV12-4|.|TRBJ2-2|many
CASSFGTGRTGELFF
TGTGCCAGCAGTTTCGGGACGGGGAGGACCGGGGAGCTGTTTTTT
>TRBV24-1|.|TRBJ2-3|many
CATSDFSSSDTQYF
TGTGCCACCAGTGATTTTAGTAGCTCCGATACGCAGTATTTT
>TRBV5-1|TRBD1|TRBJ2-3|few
CASSRDRPSTDTQYF
TGCGCCAGCTCCCGGGACAGGCCTAGCACAGATACGCAGTATTTT
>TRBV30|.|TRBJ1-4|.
CAWSIGTATNEKLFF
TGTGCCTGGAGTATAGGGACTGCCACCAATGAAAAACTGTTTTTT
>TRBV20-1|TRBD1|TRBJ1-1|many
CSARVTNRGNTEAFF
TGCAGTGCTAGAGTTACTAACAGGGGGAACACTGAAGCTTTCTTT
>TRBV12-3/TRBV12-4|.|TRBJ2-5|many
CASRPGPSQETQYF
TGTGCCAGCAGACCGGGACCGTCACAAGAGACCCAGTACTTC
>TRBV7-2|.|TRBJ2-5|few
CASTALKGTETQYF
TGTGCCAGCACCGCACTCAAGGGGACAGAGACCCAGTACTTC
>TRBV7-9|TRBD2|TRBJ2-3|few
CASRPPGLAVTDTQYF
TGTGCCAGCAGACCCCCGGGACTAGCGGTCACAGATACGCAGTATTTT
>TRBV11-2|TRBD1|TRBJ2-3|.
CASSFGQGPSTDTQYF
TGTGCCAGCAGCTTCGGACAGGGGCCTTCCACAGATACGCAGTATTTT